This T cell receptor (beta chain) emerged from a study of metastatic and nonmetastatic thyroid tumors. Study at large: Samples came from malignant and benign thyroid patients, and repertoires were compared across blood and tumor or nodule tissue. General study results and limits: Reportedly, malignant thyroid tumors had significantly higher TCR beta diversity than benign nodules, in blood and tumor.

The CDR3 sequence is 19 residues long. The germline gives CDR1 SNHLY, CDR2 FYNNEI. Trimming removed 2 bases from V and 2 bases from J, with 22 bases in between. Authors' processing steps: The study built a papillary thyroid cancer distant-metastasis classifier from CDR3 differences across clinicopathological groups. TCRdb reprocessed the PCR reads using MiXCR. The V and J calls were not made by the authors but by TCRdb's processing. Among approximately 35,000 clones, about a third were seen once, and the ten largest hold approximately 22%. Patients underwent thyroid surgery, and none had received any treatment before it. Of note for this clone: Its antigen remains unknown.

The rearrangement joins TRBV2 to TRBJ1-3; no definite D call. Sample: tumor tissue. The TCR originated in a female donor with papillary thyroid cancer or a benign thyroid nodule (not recorded which). Some clones in this sample may be carry-over from other donors' samples. CDR3 in amino acids: CASSEFDGRTVLTGNTIYF. The CDR3 DNA reads TGTGCCAGCAGTGAATTCGACGGACGAACGGTTCTAACTGGAAACACCATATATTTT.